The 27 T cell receptor beta chains reported below all come from one sample, sequenced in a study of cytomegalovirus exposure and HLA in healthy donors. Vbeta (60) and Jbeta (13) primers were used in the PCR. Measured with immunoSEQ multiplex PCR; TCRdb has only the in-frame clones, and not every one. Counted here are 150,000 to 200,000 clones, around 75% occurring once; the ten biggest clones make up approximately 2%. Specimen: PBMCs. These TCRs come from a woman in her 30s in good health and CMV-seronegative.

This clone was recorded once. The chain recombines TRBV11-2 with TRBJ1-2, with TRBD1 matching over 7 bases. The CDR3 is 14 residues long. V lost 4 bases and J lost 4; bases outside the gene matches: 6. Germline CDR1 SGHAT, CDR2 FQNNGV. In DNA form, the CDR3 reads TGTGCCAGCAGCTCGGGACAGTGGATCTATGGCTACACCTTC. Residues: CASSSGQWIYGYTF.

This clone came up once. The gene calls are TRBV6-6 and TRBJ1-2; 8 bases line up with TRBD1. Unmatched junction bases numbered 10, after V lost 8 bases and J lost 2 bases. CDR3 size: 15 residues. Germline CDR1 MNHNY, CDR2 SVGAGI (reference sequence). CDR3 nucleotide sequence: TGTGCCAGCGGCTTAACAGGGGGGGGCAACTATGGCTACACCTTC. Its translation: CASGLTGGGNYGYTF.

The chain links TRBV10-3 to TRBJ1-5; 8 bases agree with TRBD1. Germline V lookup: CDR1 ENHRY, CDR2 SYGVKD. There are 15 residues in the CDR3. V lost 7 bases and J lost 3; bases outside the gene matches: 8. The CDR3 nucleotides read TGTGCCATCATTTTAGGACAGGGCCACAATCAGCCCCAGCATTTT. This sequence encodes CAIILGQGHNQPQHF.

V usage is TRBV9 and J usage is TRBJ2-3; 10 positions match TRBD2. Looked up from germline, CDR1 is SGDLS and CDR2 is YYNGEE. The junction had 10 bases not matched to a gene; V was cut back by 3 bases and J by 3 bases. The CDR3 contains 17 residues. The CDR3 DNA reads as TGTGCCAGCAGCGAAACGACTAGCGGGTGGACTACAGATACGCAGTATTTT. Protein sequence: CASSETTSGWTTDTQYF.

The chain employs TRBV19 and TRBJ1-4; 7 bases agree with TRBD1. From germline, CDR1 is LNHDA and CDR2 SQIVND (reference sequence). This CDR3 is 12 amino acids long. Germline trimming cut 4 bases from V and 10 bases from J; bases unmatched to any gene: 3. The CDR3 here is CASSTDRVKLFF. DNA for the CDR3: TGTGCCAGTAGTACCGACAGGGTAAAACTGTTTTTT.

The chain has TRBV9 and TRBJ2-6; TRBD2 is a possible D gene (6 bases). Trimming removed 7 bases at V and 2 bases at J, with 10 bases between. The CDR3 sequence is 14 residues long. Germline CDR1 and CDR2: SGDLS and YYNGEE. This chain's CDR3 is CASGAGPGANVLTF. CDR3 DNA: TGTGCCAGCGGGGCGGGACCTGGGGCCAACGTCCTGACTTTC.

Comments on this clone: Other DNA variants within this sample encode the same CDR3. V is TRBV7-2 and J is TRBJ1-6, with D unresolved. Germline lookup yields CDR1 SGHTA and CDR2 FQGNSA. There are 14 residues in the CDR3. V was trimmed by 0 bases and J by 10 bases, leaving 10 bases between them. The DNA for the CDR3 is TGTGCCAGCAGCTTAGCCCCTAACGGGTCACCCCTCCACTTT. This sequence encodes CASSLAPNGSPLHF.

The rearrangement joins TRBV5-6 to TRBJ2-3; 11 bases align to TRBD1. Germline assignment: CDR1 SGHDT and CDR2 YYEEEE. V gave up 0 bases and J gave up 3 bases; unmatched junction bases: 6. CDR3 size: 17 residues. The CDR3 DNA sequence: TGTGCCAGCAGCTTGGAGCAAGGGACAGGGGGAACAGATACGCAGTATTTT. It yields the protein CASSLEQGTGGTDTQYF.

The chain combines TRBV7-8 with TRBJ2-5, with 16 bases fitting TRBD2. The CDR3 runs 18 residues. V lost 6 bases and J lost 4; bases outside the gene matches: 11. CDR1 is SGHVS and CDR2 is FQNEAQ in the germline V gene. The CDR3: CASRTPGLAGGPGETQYF. For the CDR3, the DNA is TGTGCCAGCAGAACACCGGGACTAGCGGGAGGGCCTGGAGAGACCCAGTACTTC.

This clone has only a few counts. The chain uses TRBV9 and TRBJ1-4; D is ambiguous. Trimming stripped 5 bases from V and 3 bases from J, with 17 bases between. The V gene's germline CDR1 is SGDLS and CDR2 YYNGEE. This CDR3 is built from 16 residues. As DNA, the CDR3 is TGTGCCAGCAGACCCGGACTTTACGGAGCTAATGAAAAACTGTTTTTT. It yields the protein CASRPGLYGANEKLFF.

This sequence joins TRBV28 and TRBJ1-5, with D unresolved. The V end lost 3 bases, the J end lost 5 bases, and 8 bases lay between the germline ends. Germline V gene data show CDR1 as MDHEN and CDR2 as SYDVKM. This CDR3 has 13 residues. DNA of the CDR3: TGTGCCAGCAGTTTCGGTAGTTATCAGCCCCAGCATTTT. It specifies CASSFGSYQPQHF.

J is TRBJ1-1 and V is TRBV5-1; 9 bases are a match to TRBD1. The germline V gene encodes CDR1 SGHRS and CDR2 YFSETQ. V gave up 5 bases and J gave up 0 bases; unmatched junction bases: 2. CDR3 length: 14 amino acids. This CDR3 reads CASRQGAMNTEAFF. CDR3 DNA: TGCGCCAGCAGACAGGGGGCAATGAACACTGAAGCTTTCTTT. Filled out from reference TRBV5-1 and TRBJ1-1, the complete variable domain reads KAGVTQTPRYLIKTRGQQVTLSCSPISGHRSVSWYQQTPGQGLQFLFEYFSETQRNKGNFPGRFSGRQFSNSRSEMNVSTLELGDSALYLCASRQGAMNTEAFFGQGTRLTVV.

The chain uses TRBV2 and TRBJ2-5, with TRBD1 identical over 10 bases. Germline trimming cut 6 bases from V and 2 bases from J; bases unmatched to any gene: 3. This CDR3 region has 14 residues. Germline loops: CDR1 SNHLY, CDR2 FYNNEI. The CDR3 bases are TGTGCCAGCAGCGAGGACAGGGGGCAAGAGACCCAGTACTTC. This translates into CASSEDRGQETQYF.

A note on this clone: At one boundary the junction diverges from the germline segment, which might be a read error. Other DNA sequences in the sample encode the same CDR3. The V and J genes are TRBV6-6 and TRBJ1-2; D gene uncertain. This CDR3 comprises 13 residues. Germline assignment: CDR1 MNHNY and CDR2 SVGAGI (reference sequence). The CDR3 region has the DNA TGCGCCAGCAGTCCTACGGGTGACTATGGCTACACCTTC. Protein product: CASSPTGDYGYTF.

This chain links TRBV4-1 with TRBJ2-6, with D tentatively TRBD2 (5 bases). V lost 3 bases, J lost 1 base, and 13 bases lay in between. This CDR3 region has 17 residues. Germline V gives CDR1 MGHRA, CDR2 YSYEKL. The CDR3 sequence: CASSHLWPGSGANVLTF. CDR3 DNA sequence: TGCGCCAGCAGCCATTTATGGCCGGGATCTGGGGCCAACGTCCTGACTTTC.

The CDR3 loop is CASSLVDRAYEQYF. DNA for the CDR3: TGTGCCAGCAGCTTGGTGGACAGAGCCTACGAGCAGTACTTC. The rearrangement uses TRBV5-6 and TRBJ2-7, with D perhaps TRBD1 (6 bases). V shed 0 bases and J shed 2 bases, with 9 bases lying between them. CDR3 length equals 14 residues. Looked up from germline, CDR1 is SGHDT and CDR2 is YYEEEE.

This clone was seen a handful of times. The V gene is TRBV11-2, the J gene TRBJ1-2; D gene uncertain. V lost 0 bases and J 8 bases, leaving 16 bases between the germline ends. Looked up from germline, CDR1 is SGHAT and CDR2 is FQNNGV. CDR3 size: 15 residues. The DNA of the CDR3 is TGTGCCAGCAGCTTAGATTCCGGGAATAGAAGAGGCTACACCTTC. Translation gives CASSLDSGNRRGYTF.

In DNA, the CDR3 is TGCGCCAGCAGTTCCGGGACTAGCGGGAACACCGGGGAGCTGTTTTTT. Translating it yields CASSSGTSGNTGELFF. V is TRBV5-1 and J is TRBJ2-2; 11 bases are shared with TRBD2. Losses at the gene ends were 5 bases for V and 1 base for J; bases not matched to a gene: 4. From germline, CDR1 is SGHRS and CDR2 YFSETQ. The CDR3 is made up of 16 amino acids.

Concerning this clone: The sample contains more than one DNA sequence encoding this CDR3. The chain employs TRBV5-1 and TRBJ2-3, with 10 bases matching TRBD2. J was trimmed by 3 bases and V by 4 bases; bases with no gene match: 8. This CDR3 comprises 16 residues. CDR1 is SGHRS and CDR2 is YFSETQ in the germline V gene. The CDR3 DNA reads as TGCGCCAGCAGCCTTCGGACTAGCGGAGGGACAGATACGCAGTATTTT. It translates to CASSLRTSGGTDTQYF.

The sample holds one count of this clone. This chain joins TRBV5-1 and TRBJ2-3; 11 bases agree with TRBD2. Trimming removed 4 bases from V and 2 bases from J; junction bases left unmatched: 3. The CDR3 length is 15 residues. From germline, CDR1 is SGHRS and CDR2 YFSETQ. The CDR3 loop is CASSPSGGNTDTQYF. The DNA for the CDR3 is TGCGCCAGCAGCCCTAGCGGGGGGAACACAGATACGCAGTATTTT. Combining the CDR3 with reference TRBV5-1 and TRBJ2-3 gives the whole variable domain KAGVTQTPRYLIKTRGQQVTLSCSPISGHRSVSWYQQTPGQGLQFLFEYFSETQRNKGNFPGRFSGRQFSNSRSEMNVSTLELGDSALYLCASSPSGGNTDTQYFGPGTRLTVL.

There are a few counts of this clone. The chain carries TRBV5-4 and TRBJ2-2, with 9 bases identical to TRBD1. In germline, CDR1 is SGHNT, CDR2 YYREEE (reference sequence). J lost 7 bases, V lost 2 bases, and 15 bases had no gene match. The length of the CDR3 is 18 residues. CDR3 loop: CASSLKRPGTGIIGELFF. In DNA, the CDR3 is TGTGCCAGCAGCTTAAAAAGACCCGGGACAGGGATAATCGGGGAGCTGTTTTTT.

Comment on this clone: The junction does not match germline at one end; this may be a read error. The chain combines TRBV13 with TRBJ1-2, with 8 positions matching TRBD1. CDR1 and CDR2 (germline): PRHDT, FYEKMQ (reference sequence). The CDR3 is made up of 12 amino acids. The CDR3 reads CACSTWTGTHTF. The CDR3 DNA follows: TGTGCCTGCAGCACCTGGACAGGGACCCACACCTTC.

The rearrangement uses TRBV7-2 and TRBJ1-1, with D hard to call. Germline V CDR1 and CDR2: SGHTA, FQGNSA. The germline V and J ends were trimmed by 0 bases and 1 base, with 12 bases remaining between them. The CDR3 length is 16 residues. CDR3 protein: CASSLAPVAGNTEAFF. The CDR3 coding sequence is TGTGCCAGCAGCTTAGCGCCGGTGGCAGGGAACACTGAAGCTTTCTTT.

The chain recombines TRBV11-3 with TRBJ2-3, with 8 nucleotides matching TRBD1. Germline loops: CDR1 SGHNT, CDR2 YENEEA. This CDR3 region has 19 residues. With 1 base clipped from V and 6 bases from J, the junction kept 18 bases outside the gene matches. CDR3 in amino acids: CASSLAVNPGQGGKDTQYF. The CDR3 DNA reads TGTGCCAGCAGCTTAGCCGTTAATCCCGGACAGGGTGGGAAGGATACGCAGTATTTT.

The chain combines TRBV2 with TRBJ2-1, with D maybe TRBD1 (5 bases). Trimming took 7 bases from V and 3 from J, leaving 10 bases between them. The germline V gene encodes CDR1 SNHLY and CDR2 FYNNEI. The length of the CDR3 is 13 residues. The CDR3 loop is CASTRGSYNEQFF. CDR3 sequence (DNA): TGTGCCAGCACTAGGGGAAGCTACAATGAGCAGTTCTTC.

V gene TRBV7-2 combines with J gene TRBJ2-7; D uncertain. The CDR3 sequence is 14 residues long. V lost 1 base to trimming and J lost 7 bases, with 14 bases between them. Germline V gene sequence: CDR1 SGHTA, CDR2 FQGNSA. CDR3 in amino acids: CASSLDDAQREQYF. The CDR3, as DNA: TGTGCCAGCAGCTTAGACGATGCCCAGAGGGAGCAGTACTTC.

The V gene is TRBV6-1, the J gene TRBJ1-2, with TRBD1 matching 11 bases. This CDR3 is built from 15 residues. Germline-derived CDR1 and CDR2 are MNHNS and SASEGT. Trimming at V came to 2 bases and at J to 4 bases, leaving 3 bases not matched to a gene. Here the CDR3 reads CASSERTGGVYGYTF. The CDR3 DNA reads TGTGCCAGCAGTGAAAGGACAGGGGGCGTCTATGGCTACACCTTC.